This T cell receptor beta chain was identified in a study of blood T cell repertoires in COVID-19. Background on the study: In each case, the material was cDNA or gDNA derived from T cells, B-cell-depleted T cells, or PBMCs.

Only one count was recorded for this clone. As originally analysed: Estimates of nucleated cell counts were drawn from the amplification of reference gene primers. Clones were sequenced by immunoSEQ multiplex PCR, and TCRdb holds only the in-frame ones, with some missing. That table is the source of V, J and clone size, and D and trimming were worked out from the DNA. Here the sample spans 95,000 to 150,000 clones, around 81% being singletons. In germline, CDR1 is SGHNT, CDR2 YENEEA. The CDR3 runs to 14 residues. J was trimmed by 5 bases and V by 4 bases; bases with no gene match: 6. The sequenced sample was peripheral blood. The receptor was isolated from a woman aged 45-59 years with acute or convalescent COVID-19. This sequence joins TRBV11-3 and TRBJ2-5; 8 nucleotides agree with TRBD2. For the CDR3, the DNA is TGTGCCAGCAGCTACGGGGGGGCCTGGGAGACCCAGTACTTC. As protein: CASSYGGAWETQYF.